This T cell receptor (beta chain) was found in a study of low-dose radiotherapy and immunotherapy resistance in tumors. Per the germline V gene, CDR1 is SGHRS and CDR2 is YFSETQ. J lost 4 bases, V lost 3 bases, and 7 bases had no gene match. The CDR3 covers 16 residues. There are a few counts of this clonotype. Time point: after trial treatment. Treatment here: LDRT plus nivolumab, ipilimumab, low-dose cyclophosphamide and aspirin (RACIN trial). TRAV- and TRBV-specific primers were used for first-strand cDNA, which covered alpha and beta chains. TCR amplification ran roughly 20 PCR cycles using constant-region and V-primer adapter primers. TCRdb processed the reads anew with MiXCR; each CDR3 protein has one entry. Among tens of thousands of distinct CDR3 sequences listed, approximately 26% were seen once.

This clonotype was sampled from a male donor with prostate cancer. The chain is built from TRBV5-1 and TRBJ1-1, with 12 nucleotides matching TRBD1. Sequencing was performed on PBMCs, taken after low-dose radiotherapy plus immunotherapy. CDR3 region: CASSSGTGGGGTEAFF. In DNA, the CDR3 is TGCGCCAGCAGCTCCGGGACAGGGGGCGGGGGCACTGAAGCTTTCTTT.